This T cell receptor beta chain came from a study of technical replicates of blood from a handful of donors. Assay used: immunoSEQ multiplex PCR; TCRdb lists only in-frame clones, some missing. The sample shows over 55,000 clones, about nine tenths of them seen only once. The germline CDR1 and CDR2 sequences are SGHDT and YYEEEE. The CDR3 covers 16 residues. Trimming pared 4 bases from V and 3 bases from J, leaving 19 bases between. The TCR sequence derives from a human donor in good health. Some clones in this sample may be carry-over from other donors' samples. V is TRBV5-6 and J is TRBJ1-2; the D gene is possibly TRBD1 (5 bases). The sequenced material came from PBMCs. The CDR3 DNA follows: TGTGCCAGCAGCCCTTTGACAGCGACCCTTGACTATGGCTACACCTTC. Protein sequence: CASSPLTATLDYGYTF. Complete variable domain (other parts from reference TRBV5-6 and TRBJ1-2): DAGVTQSPTHLIKTRGQQVTLRCSPKSGHDTVSWYQQALGQGPQFIFQYYEEEERQRGNFPDRFSGHQFPNYSSELNVNALLLGDSALYLCASSPLTATLDYGYTFGSGTRLTVV.